This T cell receptor (beta chain) was identified in a study of OX40 agonist ivuxolimab in advanced cancers. Some clones are missing from TCRdb's copy, which holds only in-frame ones; the method was immunoSEQ multiplex PCR. The sample contains approximately 54,000 clones, 80% to 95% of which appear only once. This CDR3 spans 16 amino acids. In germline, CDR1 is SGHVS, CDR2 FQNEAQ. The germline V and J ends were trimmed by 5 bases and 6 bases, with 19 bases remaining between them. This clonotype was sampled from an adult with an advanced solid tumor such as melanoma, head and neck, liver or kidney cancer. The chain combines TRBV7-8 with TRBJ2-2; a weak D match, TRBD1 (6 bases). Sequences were derived from CD4+ or CD8+ T cells sorted from blood, sampled in a trial of the OX40 agonist ivuxolimab. The CDR3 DNA is TGTGCCAGCAGCCTCCGGGACACTTATAACCCCGGGGAGCTGTTTTTT. The encoded protein is CASSLRDTYNPGELFF. Combining the CDR3 with reference TRBV7-8 and TRBJ2-2 gives the whole variable domain GAGVSQSPRYKVAKRGQDVALRCDPISGHVSLFWYQQALGQGPEFLTYFQNEAQLDKSGLPSDRFFAERPEGSVSTLKIQRTQQEDSAVYLCASSLRDTYNPGELFFGEGSRLTVL.